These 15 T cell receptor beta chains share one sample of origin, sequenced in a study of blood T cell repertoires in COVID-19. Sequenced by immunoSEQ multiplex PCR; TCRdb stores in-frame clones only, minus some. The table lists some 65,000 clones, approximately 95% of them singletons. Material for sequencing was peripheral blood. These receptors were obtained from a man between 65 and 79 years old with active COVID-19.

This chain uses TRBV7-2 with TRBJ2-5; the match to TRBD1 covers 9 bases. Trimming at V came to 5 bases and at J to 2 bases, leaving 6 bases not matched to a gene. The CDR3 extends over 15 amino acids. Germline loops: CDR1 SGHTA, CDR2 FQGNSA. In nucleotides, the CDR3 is TGTGCCAGCAGCACAACAGGGGGCAAACAAGAGACCCAGTACTTC. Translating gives CASSTTGGKQETQYF.

The CDR3 reads CASSPRTGGLSTQYF. As DNA, the CDR3 is TGTGCCAGCAGCCCTCGGACAGGCGGACTCAGTACGCAGTATTTT. This chain connects TRBV14 to TRBJ2-3, with 7 bases aligning to TRBD1. The V and J ends lost 4 bases and 8 bases, in that order; junction bases with no gene match: 12. The CDR3 consists of 15 residues. The germline gives CDR1 SGHDN, CDR2 FVKESK.

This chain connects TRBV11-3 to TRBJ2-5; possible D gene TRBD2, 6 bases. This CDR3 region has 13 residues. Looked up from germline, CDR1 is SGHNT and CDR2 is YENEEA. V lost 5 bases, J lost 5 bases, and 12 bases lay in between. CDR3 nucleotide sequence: TGTGCCAGCAGCCAGGCGGGGCCGGAGACCCAGTACTTC. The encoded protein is CASSQAGPETQYF. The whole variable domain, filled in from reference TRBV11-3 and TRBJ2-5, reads EAGVVQSPRYKIIEKKQPVAFWCNPISGHNTLYWYLQNLGQGPELLIRYENEEAVDDSQLPKDRFSAERLKGVDSTLKIQPAELGDSAVYLCASSQAGPETQYFGPGTRLLVL.

CDR3 sequence reads: CASSVEGYEQYV. The CDR3 DNA reads as TGTGCCAGCAGTGTTGAGGGCTACGAGCAGTACGTC. The V gene is TRBV2, the J gene TRBJ2-7; TRBD2 is a possible D gene (5 bases). The CDR3 loop spans 12 amino acids. In germline, CDR1 is SNHLY, CDR2 FYNNEI. V gave up 4 bases and J gave up 3 bases, with 7 bases separating them.

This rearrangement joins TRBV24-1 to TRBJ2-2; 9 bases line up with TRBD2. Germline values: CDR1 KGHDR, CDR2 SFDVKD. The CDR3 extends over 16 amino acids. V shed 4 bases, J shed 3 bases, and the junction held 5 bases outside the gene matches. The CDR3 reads CATSERTSVHTGELFF. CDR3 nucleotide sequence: TGTGCCACCAGTGAGCGGACTAGCGTGCACACCGGGGAGCTGTTTTTT.

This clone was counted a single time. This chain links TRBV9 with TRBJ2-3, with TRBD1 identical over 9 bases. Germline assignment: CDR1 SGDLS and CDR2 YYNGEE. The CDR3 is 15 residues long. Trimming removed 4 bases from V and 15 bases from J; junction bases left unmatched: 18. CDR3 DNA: TGTGCCAGCAGCACTCACAGGGGGCTTGATTCATCGGCATATTTT. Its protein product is CASSTHRGLDSSAYF.

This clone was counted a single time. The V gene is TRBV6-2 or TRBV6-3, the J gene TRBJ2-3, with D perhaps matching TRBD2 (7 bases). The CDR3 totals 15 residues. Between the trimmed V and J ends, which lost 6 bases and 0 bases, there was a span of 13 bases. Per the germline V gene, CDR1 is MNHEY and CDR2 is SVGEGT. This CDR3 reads CASRPGGGSTDTQYF. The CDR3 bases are TGTGCCAGCAGACCTGGGGGGGGCAGCACAGATACGCAGTATTTT.

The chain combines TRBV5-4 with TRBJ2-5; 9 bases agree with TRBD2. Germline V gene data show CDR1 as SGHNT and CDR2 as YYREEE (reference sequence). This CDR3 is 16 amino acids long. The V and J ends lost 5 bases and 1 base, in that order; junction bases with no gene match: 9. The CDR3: CASRPGLAGTQETQYF. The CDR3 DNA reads TGTGCCAGCAGACCCGGGCTAGCGGGGACCCAAGAGACCCAGTACTTC.

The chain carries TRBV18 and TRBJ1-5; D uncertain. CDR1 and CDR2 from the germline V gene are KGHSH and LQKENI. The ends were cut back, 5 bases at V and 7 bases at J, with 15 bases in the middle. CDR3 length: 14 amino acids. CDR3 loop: CASSVLEEGQPQHF. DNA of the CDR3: TGTGCCAGCTCAGTCCTAGAGGAAGGACAGCCCCAGCATTTT.

The CDR3 bases are TGCGCCAGCAGCTCGGGGAGGCAGGGTGGCGAAAAACTGTTTTTT. It translates to CASSSGRQGGEKLFF. This chain links TRBV5-1 with TRBJ1-4, with D perhaps matching TRBD1 (5 bases). V shed 3 bases and J shed 8 bases, with 17 bases lying between them. From germline, CDR1 is SGHRS and CDR2 YFSETQ. CDR3 length: 15 residues.

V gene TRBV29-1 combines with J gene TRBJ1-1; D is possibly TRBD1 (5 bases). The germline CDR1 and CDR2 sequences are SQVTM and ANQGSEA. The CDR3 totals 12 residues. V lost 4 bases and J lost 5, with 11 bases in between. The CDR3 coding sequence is TGCAGCGTTGTGACAGCAGGAACTGAAGCTTTCTTT. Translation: CSVVTAGTEAFF.

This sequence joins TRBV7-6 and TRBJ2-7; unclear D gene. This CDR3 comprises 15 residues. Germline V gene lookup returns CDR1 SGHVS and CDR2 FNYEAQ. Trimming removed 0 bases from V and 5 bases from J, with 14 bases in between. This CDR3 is CASSLASERSHEQYF. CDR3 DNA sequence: TGTGCCAGCAGCTTAGCGTCTGAGAGATCCCACGAGCAGTACTTC.

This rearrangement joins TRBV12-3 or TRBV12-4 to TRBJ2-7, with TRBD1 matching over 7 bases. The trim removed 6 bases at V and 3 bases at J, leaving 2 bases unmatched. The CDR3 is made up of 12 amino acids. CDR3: CASRRDSYEQYV. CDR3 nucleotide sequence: TGTGCCAGCAGACGGGACAGCTACGAGCAGTACGTC.

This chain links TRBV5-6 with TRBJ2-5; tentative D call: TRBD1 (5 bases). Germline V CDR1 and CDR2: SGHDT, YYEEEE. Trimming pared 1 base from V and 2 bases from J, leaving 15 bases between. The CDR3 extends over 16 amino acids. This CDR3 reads CASSLWTQLSQETQYF. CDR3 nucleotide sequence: TGTGCCAGCAGCTTGTGGACACAACTATCTCAAGAGACCCAGTACTTC.

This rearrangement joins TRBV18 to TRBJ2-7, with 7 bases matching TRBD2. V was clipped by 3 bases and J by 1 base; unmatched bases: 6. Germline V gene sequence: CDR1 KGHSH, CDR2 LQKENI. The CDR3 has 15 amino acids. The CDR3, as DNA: TGTGCCAGCTCACCCTCGGGGGGTCTTTCCTACGAGCAGTACTTC. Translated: CASSPSGGLSYEQYF.